This T cell receptor (beta chain) was recovered during a study of T cells after yellow fever vaccination. Background on the study: Researchers used SMART-Seq v4 Ultra Low Input to prepare fractions that had low cell numbers. Study observations and caveats: CD4 and CD8 compartments shared a small share of clonotypes. A weaker but faster secondary response was observed, peaking on day 5 versus 15.

It was through 5'RACE template switching that TCR cDNA was made, with a universal primer site and UMIs added. TCRdb re-called the 5' RACE reads with MiXCR, one entry per CDR3 protein. The table records under 250,000 distinct CDR3 sequences, approximately 3.2% of them present only once. Many counts were recorded for this clonotype. Its antigen is as yet unknown. This sample comprised CD4+ T cells sorted from PBMCs, obtained 10 days after the yellow fever booster vaccination. The origin of this receptor is a man younger than 35 who received the YFV17D yellow fever vaccine.

CDR3 sequence reads: CASSRQGTDGELFF. Written as DNA, the CDR3 is TGTGCCAGCAGCAGACAGGGGACGGACGGGGAGCTGTTTTTT. The chain couples TRBV7-9 to TRBJ2-2; 8 bases agree with TRBD1. CDR3 length: 14 amino acids. V shed 5 bases and J 7 bases; nucleotides not matched to a gene: 6. Germline V gene data show CDR1 as SEHNR and CDR2 as FQNEAQ (reference sequence).